This TCR beta chain derives from a study of blood T cell repertoires in COVID-19. The table came from immunoSEQ multiplex PCR; TCRdb's copy has only in-frame clones and leaves some out. This sample has roughly 400,000 clones; about 88% occur once, and the top ten carry around 1.5%. The V segment lost 4 bases and the J segment 0 bases; nucleotides outside the gene matches: 5. The CDR3 length is 16 residues. Germline V gives CDR1 KGHSH, CDR2 LQKENI. Sequences were obtained from PBMCs or T cells enriched from blood (not recorded which). This receptor was taken from a woman aged 18 to 35 who had been exposed to COVID-19. The chain uses TRBV18 and TRBJ1-3; 8 nucleotides agree with TRBD1. CDR3 nucleotides: TGTGCCAGCTCACTAGGGACAGGCGGCTCTGGAAACACCATATATTTT. This gives the protein CASSLGTGGSGNTIYF.